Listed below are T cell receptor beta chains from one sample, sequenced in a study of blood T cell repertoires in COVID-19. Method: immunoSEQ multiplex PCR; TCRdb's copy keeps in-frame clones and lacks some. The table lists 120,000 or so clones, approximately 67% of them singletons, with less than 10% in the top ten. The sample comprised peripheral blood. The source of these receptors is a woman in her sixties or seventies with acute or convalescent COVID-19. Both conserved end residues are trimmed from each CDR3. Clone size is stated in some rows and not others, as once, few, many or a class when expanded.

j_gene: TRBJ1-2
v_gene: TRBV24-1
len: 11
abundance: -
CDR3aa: ATSARDRSGYT

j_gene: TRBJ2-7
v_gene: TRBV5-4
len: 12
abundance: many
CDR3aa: ASSLDPGLYEQY

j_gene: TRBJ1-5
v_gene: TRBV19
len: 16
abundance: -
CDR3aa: ASSPGTWIHTVHQPQH

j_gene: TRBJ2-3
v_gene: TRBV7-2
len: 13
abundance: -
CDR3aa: ASSHDRVYTDTQY

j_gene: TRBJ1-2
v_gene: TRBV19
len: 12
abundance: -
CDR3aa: ASSPRQGVYGYT

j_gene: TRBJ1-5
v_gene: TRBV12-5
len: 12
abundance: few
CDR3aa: ASGPPDRKQPQH

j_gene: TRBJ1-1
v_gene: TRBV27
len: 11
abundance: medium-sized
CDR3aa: ASSLGHELEAF

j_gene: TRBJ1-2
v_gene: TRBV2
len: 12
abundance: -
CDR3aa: ASIARNLDYGYT

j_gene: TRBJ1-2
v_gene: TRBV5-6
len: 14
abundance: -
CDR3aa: ASRQRAQTGAYGYT

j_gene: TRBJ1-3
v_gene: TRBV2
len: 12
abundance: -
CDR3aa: ACGEQGQGNTIY

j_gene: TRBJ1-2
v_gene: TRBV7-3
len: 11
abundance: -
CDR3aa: ASSPTANYGYT

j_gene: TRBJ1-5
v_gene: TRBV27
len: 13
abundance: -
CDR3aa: ASSSRMESQQPQH

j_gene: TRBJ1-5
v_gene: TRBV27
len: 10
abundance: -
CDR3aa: ASRPDRGPQH

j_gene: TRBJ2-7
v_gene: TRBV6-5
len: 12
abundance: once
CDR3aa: ASRVDRIIYEQY

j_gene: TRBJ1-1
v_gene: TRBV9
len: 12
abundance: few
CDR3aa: ASSRIETGRGAF

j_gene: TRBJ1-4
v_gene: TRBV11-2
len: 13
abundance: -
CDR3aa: ASSLSAGVGEKLF

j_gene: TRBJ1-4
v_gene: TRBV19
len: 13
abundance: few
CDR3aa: ASMGQGASNEKLF

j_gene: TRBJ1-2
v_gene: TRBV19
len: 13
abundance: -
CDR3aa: ASMRDRFMDYGYT

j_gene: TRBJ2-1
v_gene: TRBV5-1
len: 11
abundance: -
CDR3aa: ASSQGNYNEQF

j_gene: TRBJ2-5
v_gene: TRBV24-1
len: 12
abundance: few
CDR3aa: ATSGTGGRETQY

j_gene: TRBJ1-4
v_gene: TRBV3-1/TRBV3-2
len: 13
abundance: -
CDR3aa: ASSQKQGAWEKLF

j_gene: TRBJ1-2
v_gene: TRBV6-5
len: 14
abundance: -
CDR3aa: ASSYSGTGGVEGYT